The T cell receptor beta chain under discussion was sequenced for a study of CXCR3-negative and CXCR3-positive naive CD8 T cells. There are 16 residues in the CDR3. Looked up from germline, CDR1 is LNHNV and CDR2 is YYDKDF (reference sequence). UMI-labeled TRB cDNA libraries were prepared by 5' RACE. TCRdb re-called the 5' RACE reads and shows each CDR3 protein once, DNA omitted. With just over 60,000 distinct CDR3 sequences in the sample, the ten largest clones hold about 4.5%. The origin of this receptor is a human donor in good health. Some clones in this sample may be carry-over from other donors' samples. The chain couples TRBV15 to TRBJ2-1; TCRdb's D gene call, TRBD1, goes unchecked for lack of DNA. Input material: naive CXCR3- CD8+ T cells from blood. Subset described: CD45RO-CCR7+CD27+CD95- naive CD8+ T cells lacking CXCR3 (TNR3-). CDR3 amino acids: CATSLEGGRLYNEQFF.